This TCR beta chain appears in the sequencing data of a study of early T cells in non-severe SARS-CoV-2 infection. For the study at large: Unsorted whole-blood RNA was sequenced in bulk, leaving chains unpaired. Overall study findings and caveats: VDJdb matches were skewed toward anti-spike CD8 T cell responses.

Individual cDNA molecules received unique molecular identifiers. TCRdb analysed the 5' RACE reads with MiXCR anew, one entry per CDR3 protein. Of roughly 55,000 distinct CDR3 sequences in the sample, 6.2% are singletons; the top ten hold 3% to 4%. This clonotype has at least ten counts. The antigen remains unidentified. The J segment lost 5 bases and the V segment lost 8 bases, leaving 17 bases of the junction unmatched. This CDR3 comprises 17 residues. CDR1 and CDR2 from the germline V gene are SGHNT and YENEEA. Sequencing was carried out using whole blood. The chain has TRBV11-3 and TRBJ2-1; 8 bases line up with TRBD2. The origin of this receptor is an adult who was a healthcare worker with PCR-confirmed SARS-CoV-2 infection or an uninfected control (not recorded which). The CDR3 sequence: CASVSGGPLGGNNEQFF. Written as DNA, the CDR3 is TGTGCCAGCGTGAGCGGGGGACCACTTGGGGGAAACAATGAGCAGTTCTTC.